This is a list of T cell receptor beta chains from one sample in a study of shared clonotypes between healthy human individuals. Repertoires were generated with immunoSEQ multiplex PCR, while TCRdb's copy carries only in-frame clones and drops some. The sample carries about 1.5 million clones, 95% to 99% recorded once. Material: naive CD4+ T cells sorted from blood. The receptors were sampled from a man in his thirties or forties in good health. Both conserved end residues are part of each CDR3. A D gene is named only where the DNA matches it firmly. The size field is filled for only some rows; it gives once, few, many or a size class.

j_call | d_call | clone_size | v_call | cdr3_aa | cdr3_nt
TRBJ2-1 | . | . | TRBV9 | CASSPQGGRQSYNEQFF | TGTGCCAGCAGCCCCCAGGGAGGCAGGCAATCCTACAATGAGCAGTTCTTC
TRBJ1-2 | TRBD1 | once | TRBV5-6 | CASSRDRALIYGYTF | TGTGCCAGCAGCAGGGACAGGGCCTTAATCTATGGCTACACCTTC
TRBJ2-7 | TRBD2 | . | TRBV2 | CASSERREGDEQYF | TGTGCCAGCAGTGAGAGGAGGGAGGGCGACGAGCAGTACTTC
TRBJ2-6 | TRBD2 | . | TRBV10-3 | CAIESGGTQANVLTF | TGTGCCATCGAGTCGGGGGGAACGCAGGCCAACGTCCTGACTTTC
TRBJ2-1 | . | . | TRBV4-1 | CASSPQGFNEQFF | TGCGCCAGCAGCCCACAGGGCTTCAATGAGCAGTTCTTC
TRBJ2-7 | . | . | TRBV18 | CASSPRGTGNFYEQYF | TGTGCCAGCTCACCTCGTGGGACGGGGAATTTCTACGAGCAGTACTTC
TRBJ1-1 | TRBD1 | . | TRBV25-1 | CASSDPGQGGTEAFF | TGTGCCAGCAGTGATCCCGGACAGGGGGGAACTGAAGCTTTCTTT
TRBJ2-5 | . | . | TRBV28 | CASSPPVYQETQYF | TGTGCCAGCAGTCCCCCAGTCTATCAAGAGACCCAGTACTTC
TRBJ2-1 | . | . | TRBV30 | CAWSRSSGSLLNEQFF | TGTGCCTGGAGTCGGTCTTCGGGATCACTACTAAATGAGCAGTTCTTC
TRBJ2-1 | TRBD2 | . | TRBV5-4 | CASSSPLAGGSYNEQFF | TGTGCCAGCAGCTCCCCCCTAGCGGGCGGCTCCTACAATGAGCAGTTCTTC
TRBJ1-5 | TRBD1 | . | TRBV6-1 | CASTAQGLADQPQHF | TGTGCCAGCACGGCACAGGGGCTTGCGGATCAGCCCCAGCATTTT
TRBJ1-1 | . | . | TRBV2 | CASSEQGLNTEAFF | TGTGCCAGCAGTGAACAGGGATTGAACACTGAAGCTTTCTTT
TRBJ1-5 | . | . | TRBV7-8 | CASSPDERRNQPQHF | TGTGCCAGCAGCCCAGACGAGAGGAGGAATCAGCCCCAGCATTTT
TRBJ2-1 | . | once | TRBV5-1 | CASSFPGNEQFF | TGCGCCAGCAGCTTCCCCGGGAATGAGCAGTTCTTC
TRBJ2-2 | . | . | TRBV19 | CASSISWVGRVNTGELFF | TGTGCCAGTAGTATTAGTTGGGTTGGCAGGGTGAACACCGGGGAGCTGTTTTTT
TRBJ1-5 | . | once | TRBV6-1 | CARNRQTYQPQHF | TGTGCCAGAAACAGGCAGACCTATCAGCCCCAGCATTTT
TRBJ1-3 | TRBD1 | . | TRBV2 | CATTQDRGGNTIYF | TGTGCCACTACACAGGACAGGGGGGGAAACACCATATATTTT
TRBJ2-1 | TRBD1 | . | TRBV28 | CASSLWGQGTDEQFF | TGTGCCAGCAGTTTATGGGGACAGGGGACCGATGAGCAGTTCTTC
TRBJ2-2 | . | . | TRBV12-5 | CASGLPTLGTNTGELFF | TGTGCTAGTGGTTTGCCCACACTAGGCACGAACACCGGGGAGCTGTTTTTT
TRBJ2-7 | TRBD2 | . | TRBV9 | CASSVGGRASYEQYF | TGTGCCAGCAGCGTAGGGGGGAGGGCCTCCTACGAGCAGTACTTC
TRBJ2-5 | . | . | TRBV14 | CASSQDVRGETQYF | TGTGCCAGCAGCCAAGATGTAAGGGGTGAGACCCAGTACTTC
TRBJ2-7 | TRBD2 | . | TRBV5-4 | CASLAGVPSSVGEQYF | TGTGCCAGCCTAGCGGGAGTGCCGTCATCGGTGGGCGAGCAGTACTTC
TRBJ2-7 | . | . | TRBV11-2 | CASSGDSFLYEQYF | TGTGCCAGCAGCGGAGACAGTTTCCTCTACGAGCAGTACTTC
TRBJ1-2 | . | . | TRBV5-6 | CASSFLQDDYGYTF | TGTGCCAGCAGCTTCTTACAGGACGACTATGGCTACACCTTC
TRBJ2-1 | TRBD2 | . | TRBV7-9 | CASSLGLAGNNEQFF | TGTGCCAGCAGCTTAGGCCTAGCGGGGAACAATGAGCAGTTCTTC
TRBJ2-3 | . | . | TRBV27 | CASSSFITDTQYF | TGTGCCAGCAGCTCCTTCATCACAGATACGCAGTATTTT
TRBJ2-7 | . | . | TRBV18 | CASSPNRLYEQYF | TGTGCCAGCTCACCTAACAGGCTCTACGAGCAGTACTTC
TRBJ2-5 | TRBD2 | . | TRBV10-2 | CASSESLAGGPLEETQYF | TGCGCCAGCAGTGAGTCATTAGCGGGAGGGCCTCTCGAGGAGACCCAGTACTTC
TRBJ2-1 | TRBD2 | . | TRBV15 | CATSARVAGVYEQFF | TGTGCCACCAGCGCCCGAGTAGCGGGAGTATATGAGCAGTTCTTC
TRBJ2-6 | . | . | TRBV4-3 | CASSLDGANSGANVLTF | TGCGCCAGCAGCCTCGACGGGGCCAATTCTGGGGCCAACGTCCTGACTTTC
TRBJ2-5 | TRBD2 | once | TRBV30 | CAWSVLRGGPETQYF | TGTGCCTGGAGTGTACTCCGGGGAGGGCCGGAGACCCAGTACTTC
TRBJ2-5 | . | . | TRBV28 | CASSGAGVQETQYF | TGTGCCAGCAGTGGGGCAGGGGTCCAAGAGACCCAGTACTTC
TRBJ2-1 | TRBD2 | . | TRBV5-1 | CASSARSSGRGNEQFF | TGCGCCAGCAGCGCGCGATCTAGCGGGAGGGGTAATGAGCAGTTCTTC
TRBJ2-4 | . | once | TRBV27 | CASSSRASRDIQYF | TGTGCCAGCAGTTCCAGGGCCTCGAGGGACATTCAGTACTTC
TRBJ2-6 | . | . | TRBV19 | CASSSSPGANVLTF | TGTGCCAGTAGTTCCTCTCCTGGGGCCAACGTCCTGACTTTC
TRBJ2-1 | . | . | TRBV7-9 | CASSLARDYNEQFF | TGTGCCAGCAGCTTAGCTCGGGATTACAATGAGCAGTTCTTC
TRBJ1-5 | . | . | TRBV9 | CASSPGGGDSNQPQHF | TGTGCCAGCAGCCCAGGTGGGGGGGATAGCAATCAGCCCCAGCATTTT
TRBJ1-2 | TRBD1 | . | TRBV18 | CASSPRNSGQDRKGYTF | TGTGCCAGCTCACCCAGAAACTCAGGACAGGACCGCAAGGGCTACACCTTC
TRBJ1-4 | . | . | TRBV7-2 | CASSLEGGEKLFF | TGTGCCAGCAGCCTAGAGGGGGGGGAAAAACTGTTTTTT
TRBJ2-7 | . | . | TRBV10-2 | CASSDWAGALGEQYF | TGCGCCAGCAGTGATTGGGCAGGGGCCTTGGGTGAGCAGTACTTC
TRBJ2-3 | . | . | TRBV5-1 | CASGGFTDTQYF | TGCGCCAGCGGAGGCTTCACAGATACGCAGTATTTT
TRBJ2-1 | . | once | TRBV11-2 | CASSSIRTGTVEQFF | TGTGCCAGCAGCTCGATACGTACAGGGACCGTAGAGCAGTTCTTC
TRBJ1-1 | . | . | TRBV11-2 | CASRNIRDKIEAFF | TGTGCCAGCAGAAATATCCGGGACAAAATTGAAGCTTTCTTT
TRBJ1-2 | TRBD1 | . | TRBV18 | CASSPQGADYGYTF | TGTGCCAGCTCACCACAGGGGGCCGACTATGGCTACACCTTC
TRBJ1-2 | TRBD1 | . | TRBV19 | CASSVDRSYGYTF | TGTGCCAGTAGCGTGGACAGGAGCTATGGCTACACCTTC
TRBJ2-3 | TRBD2 | . | TRBV7-9 | CASSPAGGQVTQYF | TGTGCCAGCAGTCCAGCGGGAGGACAGGTTACGCAGTATTTT
TRBJ2-7 | . | . | TRBV5-6 | CASSLVQGYEQYF | TGTGCCAGCAGCTTGGTACAGGGCTACGAGCAGTACTTC
TRBJ2-3 | TRBD2 | . | TRBV10-3 | CAISESSLAGGWQYF | TGTGCCATCAGTGAGTCCAGTCTAGCGGGAGGGTGGCAGTATTTT